This entry features one T cell receptor (beta chain) sequence. The data were taken from a study of blood T cell repertoires in COVID-19. Study summary: COVID-19 samples collected from the United States, Italy and Spain covered acute and convalescent phases. PBMCs, B-cell-depleted T cells, or T cells provided the cDNA or gDNA that made up the material.

Germline CDR1 SGHTA, CDR2 FQGTGA. This CDR3 contains 13 residues. Trimming stripped 5 bases from V and 4 bases from J, with 10 bases between. Study processing details: Amplification of reference gene primers was used by the study to estimate nucleated cell counts. Data came from immunoSEQ multiplex PCR; TCRdb stores just in-frame clones and leaves some out. Clonal size and the V and J genes are those of that table, whereas D and trimming came from the DNA. The data show approximately 200,000 clones, 65% to 90% seen once. Material: peripheral blood. This TCR came from a human donor in a cohort sampled during active COVID-19. The chain combines TRBV7-3 with TRBJ2-3; the D is unclear. CDR3 DNA: TGTGCCAGCAGCCCAATGGCCCCAGATACGCAGTATTTT. It codes for CASSPMAPDTQYF.